This T cell receptor beta chain was found in a study of cytomegalovirus exposure and HLA in healthy donors. Study-wide points: Trimming of TCR beta V- and J-genes showed a link, identified in a later analysis, to a missense DCLRE1C variant. The study labeled roughly 160 TCR beta chains cytomegalovirus-associated. Most TCRs appeared rarely, but some public TCRs recurred in many donors.

The ends were cut back, 2 bases at V and 7 bases at J, with 13 bases in the middle. This CDR3 spans 14 amino acids. Germline lookup yields CDR1 LGHNA and CDR2 YSLEER. In its sample, this clone was seen a few times. Its antigen is undetermined. Primers: 60 Vbeta forward and 13 Jbeta reverse. Sequenced by immunoSEQ multiplex PCR; TCRdb stores in-frame clones only, minus some. This repertoire shows around 230,000 clones, about 80% found once; its top ten account for 1.5% to 2%. The source of this sequence is a male donor in good health and CMV-seronegative. The chain combines TRBV4-3 with TRBJ2-3, with a tentative D call TRBD1 (5 bases). The sample consisted of PBMCs. The CDR3 loop reads CASSQWFAGHTQYF. DNA of the CDR3: TGCGCCAGCAGCCAATGGTTCGCAGGGCATACGCAGTATTTT.